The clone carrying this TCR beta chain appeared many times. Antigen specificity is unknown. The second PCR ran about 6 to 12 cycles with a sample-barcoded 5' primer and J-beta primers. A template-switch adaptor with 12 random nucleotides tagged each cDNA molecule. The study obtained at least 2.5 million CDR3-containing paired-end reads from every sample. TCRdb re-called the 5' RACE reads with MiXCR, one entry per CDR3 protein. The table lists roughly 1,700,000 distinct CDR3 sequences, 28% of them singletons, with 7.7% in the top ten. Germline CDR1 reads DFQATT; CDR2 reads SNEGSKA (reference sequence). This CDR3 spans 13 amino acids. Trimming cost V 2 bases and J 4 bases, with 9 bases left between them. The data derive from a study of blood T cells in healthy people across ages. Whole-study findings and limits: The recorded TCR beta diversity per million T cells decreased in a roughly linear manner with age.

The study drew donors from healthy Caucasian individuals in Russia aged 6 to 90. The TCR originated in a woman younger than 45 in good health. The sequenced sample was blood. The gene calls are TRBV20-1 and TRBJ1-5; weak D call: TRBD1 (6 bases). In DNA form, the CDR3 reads TGCAGTGCTAGACGAGGGGGGAATCAGCCCCAGCATTTT. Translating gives CSARRGGNQPQHF.